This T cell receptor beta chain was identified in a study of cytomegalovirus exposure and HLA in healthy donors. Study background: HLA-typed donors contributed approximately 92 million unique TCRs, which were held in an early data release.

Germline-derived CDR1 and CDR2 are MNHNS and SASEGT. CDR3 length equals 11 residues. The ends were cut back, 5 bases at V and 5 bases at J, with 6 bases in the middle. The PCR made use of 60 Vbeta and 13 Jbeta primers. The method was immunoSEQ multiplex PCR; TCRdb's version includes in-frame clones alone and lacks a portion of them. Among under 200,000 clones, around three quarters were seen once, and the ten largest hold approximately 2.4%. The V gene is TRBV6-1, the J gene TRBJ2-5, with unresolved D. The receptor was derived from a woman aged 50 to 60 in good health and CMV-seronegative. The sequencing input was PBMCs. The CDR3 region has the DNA TGTGCCAGCAGTTACATGGAGACCCAGTACTTC. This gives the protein CASSYMETQYF.